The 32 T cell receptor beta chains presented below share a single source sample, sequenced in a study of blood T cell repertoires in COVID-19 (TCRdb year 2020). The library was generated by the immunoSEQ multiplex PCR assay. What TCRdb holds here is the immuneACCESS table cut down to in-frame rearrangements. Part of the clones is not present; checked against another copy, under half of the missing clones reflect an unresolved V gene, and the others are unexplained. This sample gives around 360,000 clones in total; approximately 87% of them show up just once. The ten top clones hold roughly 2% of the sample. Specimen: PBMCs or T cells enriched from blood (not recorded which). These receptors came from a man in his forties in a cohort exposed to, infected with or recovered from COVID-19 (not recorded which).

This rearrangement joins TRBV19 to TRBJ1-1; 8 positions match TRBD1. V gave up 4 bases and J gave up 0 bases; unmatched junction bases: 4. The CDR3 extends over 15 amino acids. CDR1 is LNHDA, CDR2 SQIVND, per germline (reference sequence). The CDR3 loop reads CASSTPTGVNTEAFF. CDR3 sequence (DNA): TGTGCCAGTAGTACCCCGACAGGGGTGAACACTGAAGCTTTCTTT.

This CDR3 is CSGLAGHEQFF. For the CDR3, the DNA is TGCAGCGGATTAGCGGGTCATGAGCAGTTCTTC. The chain combines TRBV29-1 with TRBJ2-1, with 7 bases aligning to TRBD2. This CDR3 spans 11 amino acids. The germline gives CDR1 SQVTM, CDR2 ANQGSEA. V dropped 7 bases and J dropped 8; count of bases not matched to a gene: 5.

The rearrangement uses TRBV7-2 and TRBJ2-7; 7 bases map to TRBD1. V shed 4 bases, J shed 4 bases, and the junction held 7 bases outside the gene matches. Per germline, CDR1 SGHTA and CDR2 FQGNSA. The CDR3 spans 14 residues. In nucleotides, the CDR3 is TGTGCCAGCAGCTCTACCGGGACAGCGTACGAGCAGTACTTC. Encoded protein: CASSSTGTAYEQYF.

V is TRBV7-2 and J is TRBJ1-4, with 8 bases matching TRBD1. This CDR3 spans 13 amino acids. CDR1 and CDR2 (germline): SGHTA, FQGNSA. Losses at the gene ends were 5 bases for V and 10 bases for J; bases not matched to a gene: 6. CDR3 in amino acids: CASSLGQGGKLFF. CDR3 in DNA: TGTGCCAGCAGCCTAGGACAGGGAGGAAAACTGTTTTTT.

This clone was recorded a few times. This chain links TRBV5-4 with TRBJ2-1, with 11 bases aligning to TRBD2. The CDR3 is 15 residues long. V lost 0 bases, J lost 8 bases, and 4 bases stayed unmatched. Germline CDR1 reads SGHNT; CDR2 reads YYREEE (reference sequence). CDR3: CASSLDSGRAHEQFF. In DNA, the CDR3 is TGTGCCAGCAGCTTGGATAGCGGGAGGGCACATGAGCAGTTCTTC.

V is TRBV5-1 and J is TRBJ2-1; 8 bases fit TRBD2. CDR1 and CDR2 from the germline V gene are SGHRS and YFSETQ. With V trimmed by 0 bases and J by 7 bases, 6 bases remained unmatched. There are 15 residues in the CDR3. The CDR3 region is CASSLALAGHNEQFF. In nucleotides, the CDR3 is TGCGCCAGCAGCTTGGCGCTAGCGGGTCATAATGAGCAGTTCTTC.

The CDR3 coding sequence is TGTGCCAGCAGTTACTACCAGGGGCGGAACACTGAAGCTTTCTTT. Its translation is CASSYYQGRNTEAFF. This chain connects TRBV6-6 to TRBJ1-1; tentatively, D is TRBD1 (6 bases). Per germline, CDR1 MNHNY and CDR2 SVGAGI (reference sequence). V was pared by 1 base and J by 1 base, with 10 bases between. The CDR3 contains 15 residues.

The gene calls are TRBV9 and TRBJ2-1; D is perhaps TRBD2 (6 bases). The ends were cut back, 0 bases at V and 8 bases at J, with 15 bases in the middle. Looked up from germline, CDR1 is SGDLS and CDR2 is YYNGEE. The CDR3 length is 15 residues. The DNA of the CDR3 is TGTGCCAGCAGCGTAGCGGGTAGCGGCGGATATGAGCAGTTCTTC. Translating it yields CASSVAGSGGYEQFF. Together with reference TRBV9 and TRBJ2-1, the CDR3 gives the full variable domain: DSGVTQTPKHLITATGQRVTLRCSPRSGDLSVYWYQQSLDQGLQFLIQYYNGEERAKGNILERFSAQQFPDLHSELNLSSLELGDSALYFCASSVAGSGGYEQFFGPGTRLTVL.

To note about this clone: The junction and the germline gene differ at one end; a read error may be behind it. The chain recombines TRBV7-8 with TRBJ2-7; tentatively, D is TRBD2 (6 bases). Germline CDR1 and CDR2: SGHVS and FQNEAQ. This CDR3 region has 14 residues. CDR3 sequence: CANSPRTNSYGQYF. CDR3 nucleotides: TGTGCCAACAGCCCCCGGACTAATTCCTACGGGCAGTACTTC.

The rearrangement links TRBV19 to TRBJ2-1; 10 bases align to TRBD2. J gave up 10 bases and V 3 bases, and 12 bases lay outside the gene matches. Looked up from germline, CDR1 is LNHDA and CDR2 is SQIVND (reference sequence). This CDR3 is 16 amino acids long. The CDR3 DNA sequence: TGTGCCAGTAGTATCCCCCCAGCGGGAGGGCCTTTCGAGCAGTTCTTC. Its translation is CASSIPPAGGPFEQFF.

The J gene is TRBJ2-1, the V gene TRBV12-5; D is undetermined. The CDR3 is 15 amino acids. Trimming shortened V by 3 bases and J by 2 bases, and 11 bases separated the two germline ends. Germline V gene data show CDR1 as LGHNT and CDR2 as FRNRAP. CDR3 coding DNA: TGTGCTAGTGGTTTCGGTCTTACGGCCTACAATGAGCAGTTCTTC. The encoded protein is CASGFGLTAYNEQFF.

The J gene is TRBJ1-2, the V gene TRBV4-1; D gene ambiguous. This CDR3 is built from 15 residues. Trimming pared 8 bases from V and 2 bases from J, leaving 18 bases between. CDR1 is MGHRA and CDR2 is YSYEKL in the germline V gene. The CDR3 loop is CASRFTTEVNYGYTF. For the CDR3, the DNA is TGCGCCAGCCGCTTTACAACAGAAGTGAACTATGGCTACACCTTC.

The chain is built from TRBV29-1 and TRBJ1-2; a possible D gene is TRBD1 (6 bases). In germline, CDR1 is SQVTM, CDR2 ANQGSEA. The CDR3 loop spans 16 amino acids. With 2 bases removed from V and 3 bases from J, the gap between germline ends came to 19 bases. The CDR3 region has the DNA TGCAGCGTTGAATCGGGCCAGGGGACCTTCCACTATGGCTACACCTTC. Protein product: CSVESGQGTFHYGYTF.

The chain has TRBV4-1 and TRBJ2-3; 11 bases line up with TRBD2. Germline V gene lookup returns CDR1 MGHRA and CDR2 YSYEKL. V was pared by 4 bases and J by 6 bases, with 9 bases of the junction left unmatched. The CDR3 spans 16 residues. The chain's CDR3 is CASSPTGTSGLDTQYF. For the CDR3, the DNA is TGCGCCAGCAGCCCAACCGGGACTAGCGGTCTGGATACGCAGTATTTT.

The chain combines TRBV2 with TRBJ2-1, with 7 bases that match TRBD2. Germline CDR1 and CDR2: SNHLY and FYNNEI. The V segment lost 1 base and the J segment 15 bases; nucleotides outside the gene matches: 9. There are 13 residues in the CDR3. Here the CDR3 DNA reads TGTGCCAGCAGTGAAGAGCGGTGGCGGGAGTGGTTCTTC. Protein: CASSEERWREWFF.

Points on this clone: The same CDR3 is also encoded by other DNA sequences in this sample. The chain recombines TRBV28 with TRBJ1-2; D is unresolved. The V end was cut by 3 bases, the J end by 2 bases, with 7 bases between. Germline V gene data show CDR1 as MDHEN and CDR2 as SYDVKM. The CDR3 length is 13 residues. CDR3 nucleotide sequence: TGTGCCAGCAGTTTGGGAGGGAACTATGGCTACACCTTC. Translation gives CASSLGGNYGYTF.

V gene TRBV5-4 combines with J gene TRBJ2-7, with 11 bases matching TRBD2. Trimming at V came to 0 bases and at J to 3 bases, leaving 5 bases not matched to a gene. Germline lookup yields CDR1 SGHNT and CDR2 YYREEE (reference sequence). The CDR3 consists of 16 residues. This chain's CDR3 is CASSLAGGTSGYEQYF. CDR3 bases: TGTGCCAGCAGCTTGGCCGGGGGGACTAGCGGCTACGAGCAGTACTTC.

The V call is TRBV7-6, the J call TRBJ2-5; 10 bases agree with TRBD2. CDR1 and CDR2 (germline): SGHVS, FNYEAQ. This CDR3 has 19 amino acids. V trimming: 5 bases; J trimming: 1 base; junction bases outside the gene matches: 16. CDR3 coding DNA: TGTGCCAGCAGCCACACGGGCAAACTAGCGGGAAGCTCCCAAGAGACCCAGTACTTC. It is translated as CASSHTGKLAGSSQETQYF.

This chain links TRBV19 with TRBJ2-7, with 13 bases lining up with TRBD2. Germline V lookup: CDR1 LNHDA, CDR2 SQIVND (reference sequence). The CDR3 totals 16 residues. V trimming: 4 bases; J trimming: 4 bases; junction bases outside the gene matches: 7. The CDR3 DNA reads TGTGCCAGTAGTACTCGGACTAGCGGGAGAGGTTACGAGCAGTACTTC. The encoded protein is CASSTRTSGRGYEQYF.

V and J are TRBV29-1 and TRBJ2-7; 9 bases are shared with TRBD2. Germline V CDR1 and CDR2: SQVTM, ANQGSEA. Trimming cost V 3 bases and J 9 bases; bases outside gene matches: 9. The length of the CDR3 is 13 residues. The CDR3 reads CSVDQAGGTGQYF. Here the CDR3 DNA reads TGCAGCGTTGATCAAGCGGGAGGAACTGGGCAGTACTTC.

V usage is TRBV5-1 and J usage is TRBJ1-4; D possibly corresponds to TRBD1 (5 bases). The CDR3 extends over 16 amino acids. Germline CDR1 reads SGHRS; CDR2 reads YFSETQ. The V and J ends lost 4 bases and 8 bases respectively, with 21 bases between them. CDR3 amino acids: CASSPSPGEAREKLFF. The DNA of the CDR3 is TGCGCCAGCAGCCCATCCCCGGGGGAGGCAAGAGAAAAACTGTTTTTT.

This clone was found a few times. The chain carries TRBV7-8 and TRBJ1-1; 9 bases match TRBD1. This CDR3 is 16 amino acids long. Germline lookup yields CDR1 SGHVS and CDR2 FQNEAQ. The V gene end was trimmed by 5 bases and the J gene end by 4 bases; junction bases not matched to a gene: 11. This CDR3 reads CASSHPRQGGGTEAFF. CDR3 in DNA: TGTGCCAGCAGCCACCCAAGACAGGGGGGAGGCACTGAAGCTTTCTTT.

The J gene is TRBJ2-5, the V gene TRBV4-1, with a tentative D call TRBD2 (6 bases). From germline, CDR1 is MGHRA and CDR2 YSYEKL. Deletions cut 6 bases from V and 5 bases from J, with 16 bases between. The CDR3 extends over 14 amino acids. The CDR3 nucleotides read TGCGCCAGCAGTCAGGGACTTTCCTGGGAGACCCAGTACTTC. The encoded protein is CASSQGLSWETQYF.

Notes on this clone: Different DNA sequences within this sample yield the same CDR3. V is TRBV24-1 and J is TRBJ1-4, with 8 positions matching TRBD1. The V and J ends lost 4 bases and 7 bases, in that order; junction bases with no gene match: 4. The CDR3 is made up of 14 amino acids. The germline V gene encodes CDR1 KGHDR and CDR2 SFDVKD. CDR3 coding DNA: TGTGCCACCAGTGACCCAGGACAGGGTGAAAAACTGTTTTTT. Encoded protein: CATSDPGQGEKLFF.

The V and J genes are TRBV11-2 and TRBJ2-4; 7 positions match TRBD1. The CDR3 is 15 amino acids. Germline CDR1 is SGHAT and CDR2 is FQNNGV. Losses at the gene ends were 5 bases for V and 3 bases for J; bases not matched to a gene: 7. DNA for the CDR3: TGTGCCAGCAGCGGAATCAGGGGGAGCAAAAACATTCAGTACTTC. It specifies CASSGIRGSKNIQYF.

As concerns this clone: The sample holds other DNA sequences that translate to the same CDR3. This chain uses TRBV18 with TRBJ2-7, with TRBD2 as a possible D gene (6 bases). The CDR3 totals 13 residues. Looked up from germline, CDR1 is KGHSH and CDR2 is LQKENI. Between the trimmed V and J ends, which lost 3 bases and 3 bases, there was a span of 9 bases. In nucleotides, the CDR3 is TGTGCCAGCTCACCCTCGCGGGACTACGAGCAGTACTTC. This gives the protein CASSPSRDYEQYF.

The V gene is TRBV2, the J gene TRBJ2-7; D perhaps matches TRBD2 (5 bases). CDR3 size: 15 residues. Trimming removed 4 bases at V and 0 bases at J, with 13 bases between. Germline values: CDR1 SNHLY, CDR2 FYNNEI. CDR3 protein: CASSGGLASSYEQYF. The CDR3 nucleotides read TGTGCCAGCAGTGGTGGGCTAGCCAGCTCCTACGAGCAGTACTTC.

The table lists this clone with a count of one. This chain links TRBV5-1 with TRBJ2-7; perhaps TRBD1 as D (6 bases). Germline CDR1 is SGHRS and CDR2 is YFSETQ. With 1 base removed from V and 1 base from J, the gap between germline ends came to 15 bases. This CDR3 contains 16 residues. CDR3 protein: CASSLSWDTGSYEQYF. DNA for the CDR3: TGCGCCAGCAGCTTGAGTTGGGACACTGGATCCTACGAGCAGTACTTC.

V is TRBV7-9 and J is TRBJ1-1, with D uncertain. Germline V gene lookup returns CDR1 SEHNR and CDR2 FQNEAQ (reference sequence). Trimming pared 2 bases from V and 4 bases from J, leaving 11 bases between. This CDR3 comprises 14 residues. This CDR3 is CASSLLGESTEAFF. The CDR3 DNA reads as TGTGCCAGCAGCTTACTCGGGGAGAGCACTGAAGCTTTCTTT.

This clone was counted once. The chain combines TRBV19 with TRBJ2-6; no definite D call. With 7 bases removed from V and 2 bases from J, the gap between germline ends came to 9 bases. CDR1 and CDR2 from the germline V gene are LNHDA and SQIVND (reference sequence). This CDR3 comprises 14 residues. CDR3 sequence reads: CASTTSPGANVLTF. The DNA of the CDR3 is TGTGCCAGTACGACTTCGCCTGGGGCCAACGTCCTGACTTTC.

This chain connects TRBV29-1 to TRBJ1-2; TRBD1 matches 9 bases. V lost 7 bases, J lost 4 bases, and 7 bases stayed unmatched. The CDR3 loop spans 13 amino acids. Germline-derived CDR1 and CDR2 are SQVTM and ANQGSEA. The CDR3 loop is CSGGDRGSYGYTF. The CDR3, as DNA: TGCAGCGGAGGAGACAGGGGGTCCTATGGCTACACCTTC.

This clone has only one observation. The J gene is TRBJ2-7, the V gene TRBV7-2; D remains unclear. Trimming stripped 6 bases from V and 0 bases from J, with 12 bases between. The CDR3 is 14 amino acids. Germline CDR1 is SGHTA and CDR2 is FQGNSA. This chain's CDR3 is CASSIIESSYEQYF. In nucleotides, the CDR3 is TGTGCCAGCAGTATCATAGAGAGCTCCTACGAGCAGTACTTC.